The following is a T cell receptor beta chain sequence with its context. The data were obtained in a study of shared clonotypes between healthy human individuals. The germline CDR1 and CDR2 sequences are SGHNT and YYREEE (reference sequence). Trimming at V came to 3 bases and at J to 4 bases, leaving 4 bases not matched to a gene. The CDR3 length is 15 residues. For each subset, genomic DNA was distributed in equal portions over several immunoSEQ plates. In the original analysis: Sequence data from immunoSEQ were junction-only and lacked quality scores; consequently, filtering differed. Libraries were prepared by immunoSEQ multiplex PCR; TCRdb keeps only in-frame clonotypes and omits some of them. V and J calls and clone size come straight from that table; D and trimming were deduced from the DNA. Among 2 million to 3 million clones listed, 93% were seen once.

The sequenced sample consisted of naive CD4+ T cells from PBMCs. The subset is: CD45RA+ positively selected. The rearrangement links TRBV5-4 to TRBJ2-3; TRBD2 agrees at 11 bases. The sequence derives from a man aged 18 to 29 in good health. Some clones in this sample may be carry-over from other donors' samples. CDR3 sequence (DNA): TGTGCCAGCAGCTCACTAGCGGGAGTGTCAGATACGCAGTATTTT. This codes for CASSSLAGVSDTQYF.